This T cell receptor (beta chain) was observed in a study of blood T cell repertoires in COVID-19. Study in general: Donors in the United States, Italy and Spain gave samples during acute or convalescent COVID-19.

V lost 6 bases, J lost 3 bases, and 1 base stayed unmatched. CDR3 length: 12 residues. The germline V gene has CDR1 MNHEY and CDR2 SMNVEV (reference sequence). Clones were sequenced by immunoSEQ multiplex PCR, and TCRdb holds only the in-frame ones, with some missing. Of 80,000 or so clones listed, about 87% are singletons. The receptor's source is a human donor in a cohort sampled during active COVID-19. This chain uses TRBV27 with TRBJ2-7; the match to TRBD1 covers 8 bases. What was sequenced was peripheral blood. The CDR3 bases are TGTGCCAGCAGGGACAGGGTCTACGAGCAGTACTTC. It is translated as CASRDRVYEQYF.